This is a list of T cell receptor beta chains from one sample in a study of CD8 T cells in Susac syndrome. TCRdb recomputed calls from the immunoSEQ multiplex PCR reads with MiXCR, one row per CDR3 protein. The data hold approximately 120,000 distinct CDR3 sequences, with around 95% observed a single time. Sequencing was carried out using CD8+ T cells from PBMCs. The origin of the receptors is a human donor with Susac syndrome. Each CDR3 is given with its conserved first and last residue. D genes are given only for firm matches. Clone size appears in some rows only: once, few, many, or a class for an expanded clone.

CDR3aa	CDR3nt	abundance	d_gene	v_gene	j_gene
CATRGGKKYNEQFF	TGTGCCACCCGCGGGGGGAAGAAATACAATGAGCAGTTCTTC	.	TRBD2	TRBV13	TRBJ2-1
CASSLGGVGGEQYF	TGCGCCAGCAGCTTGGGGGGAGTGGGAGGCGAGCAGTACTTC	.	.	TRBV5-1	TRBJ2-7
CASSPGQGDTGELFF	TGTGCCAGCAGTCCGGGACAGGGGGACACCGGGGAGCTGTTTTTT	few	TRBD1	TRBV6-4	TRBJ2-2
CAWSGGQGMAEAFF	TGTGCCTGGAGTGGAGGACAGGGGATGGCTGAAGCTTTCTTT	.	TRBD1	TRBV30	TRBJ1-1
CSARRQESEAFF	TGCAGTGCTAGAAGACAGGAGAGTGAAGCTTTCTTT	.	.	TRBV20-1	TRBJ1-1
CASSQEAINYGYTF	TGCGCCAGCAGCCAAGAGGCTATAAACTATGGCTACACCTTC	.	.	TRBV4-3	TRBJ1-2
CASSYSWGQGSSPLHF	TGTGCCAGCAGTTACTCGTGGGGACAGGGTAGTTCACCCCTCCACTTT	.	TRBD1	TRBV6-5	TRBJ1-6
CASSQEFRGRETQYF	TGTGCCAGCAGCCAAGAGTTCAGGGGACGAGAGACCCAGTACTTC	.	.	TRBV14	TRBJ2-5
CASSLSGETDTQYF	TGTGCCAGCAGCTTAAGTGGGGAGACAGATACGCAGTATTTT	few	.	TRBV7-6	TRBJ2-3
CASSRSSGNTIYF	TGTGCCAGCAGTAGGAGCTCTGGAAACACCATATATTTT	.	.	TRBV12-3/TRBV12-4	TRBJ1-3
CSARTGGNEQYF	TGCAGTGCTAGGACAGGGGGCAACGAGCAGTACTTC	once	TRBD1	TRBV20-1	TRBJ2-7
CSVEDRGTDTQYF	TGCAGCGTTGAAGATCGGGGCACAGATACGCAGTATTTT	.	.	TRBV29-1	TRBJ2-3
CASSLAEETQYF	TGTGCCAGCAGCTTAGCTGAAGAGACCCAGTACTTC	.	.	TRBV7-2	TRBJ2-5
CASSLGHTTGELFF	TGTGCCAGCAGCTTAGGACATACCACCGGGGAGCTGTTTTTT	.	.	TRBV13	TRBJ2-2
CASRLAGGLNEQFF	TGTGCCAGCAGGCTAGCGGGGGGGCTCAATGAGCAGTTCTTC	.	TRBD2	TRBV7-2	TRBJ2-1
CASSIGTGGHSYEQYF	TGTGCCAGCAGCATCGGGACAGGGGGACATTCCTACGAGCAGTACTTC	.	TRBD1	TRBV9	TRBJ2-7
CSASAGRDYNEQFF	TGCAGTGCTAGTGCTGGCCGGGACTACAATGAGCAGTTCTTC	.	.	TRBV20-1	TRBJ2-1
CATSPSRTSGRTEQFF	TGTGCCACCAGCCCCTCGCGGACTAGCGGGAGGACTGAGCAGTTCTTC	.	TRBD2	TRBV15	TRBJ2-1
CSVGVPDRGETQYF	TGCAGTGTGGGAGTCCCCGACAGGGGAGAGACCCAGTACTTC	.	TRBD1	TRBV20-1	TRBJ2-5
CASSQEGSATPGDEQFF	TGCGCCAGCAGCCAAGAAGGGTCAGCGACACCGGGGGATGAGCAGTTCTTC	once	.	TRBV4-1	TRBJ2-1
CSVVTGYGEQYF	TGCAGCGTTGTGACAGGGTACGGGGAGCAGTACTTC	.	TRBD1	TRBV29-1	TRBJ2-7
CASSSGSQDTQYF	TGTGCCAGCAGTAGCGGGAGCCAAGATACGCAGTATTTT	few	TRBD2	TRBV6-4	TRBJ2-3
CASSYSNLKETQYF	TGTGCCAGCAGTTACTCGAACCTAAAAGAGACCCAGTACTTC	.	.	TRBV6-5	TRBJ2-5
CSAREPIITRRSYGYTF	TGCAGTGCTAGAGAACCGATAATAACCCGACGGAGCTATGGCTACACCTTC	.	.	TRBV20-1	TRBJ1-2
CASSQVDGTDTQYF	TGTGCCAGCAGCCAAGTTGATGGCACAGATACGCAGTATTTT	.	.	TRBV3-1	TRBJ2-3
CASSPDSHGNQPQHF	TGTGCCAGCAGCCCTGACAGCCATGGCAATCAGCCCCAGCATTTT	.	.	TRBV7-9	TRBJ1-5
CASSLFRGNQPQHF	TGTGCCAGCAGCTTATTCAGGGGCAATCAGCCCCAGCATTTT	.	.	TRBV7-2	TRBJ1-5
CASSLALGPNQETQYF	TGTGCCAGCAGTTTAGCGCTGGGGCCCAACCAAGAGACCCAGTACTTC	.	.	TRBV12-3/TRBV12-4	TRBJ2-5
CASSLSAGGPQHF	TGTGCCAGCAGTTTATCCGCTGGGGGGCCCCAGCATTTT	.	.	TRBV27	TRBJ1-5
CASSRTQSFYEQYF	TGTGCCAGCAGCCGGACACAATCCTTCTACGAGCAGTACTTC	.	.	TRBV11-2	TRBJ2-7
CASSYYGRAYEQYF	TGTGCCAGCAGTTACTACGGACGGGCCTACGAGCAGTACTTC	.	.	TRBV6-5	TRBJ2-7
CASSVNRDNEQFF	TGTGCCAGCAGTGTAAACAGGGACAATGAGCAGTTCTTC	.	.	TRBV6-6	TRBJ2-1
CASSNSGAPQETQYF	TGTGCCAGCAGCAACTCGGGGGCCCCTCAAGAGACCCAGTACTTC	.	.	TRBV12-3/TRBV12-4	TRBJ2-5
CSAREWTGGDVNEQFF	TGCAGTGCTAGAGAGTGGACAGGGGGCGATGTCAATGAGCAGTTCTTC	.	TRBD1	TRBV20-1	TRBJ2-1
CASSLLPGAFTEAFF	TGTGCCAGCAGCTTACTCCCGGGGGCCTTCACTGAAGCTTTCTTT	.	.	TRBV7-9	TRBJ1-1
CASSQDRGLAKNIQYF	TGCGCCAGCAGCCAAGATCGGGGGTTAGCCAAAAACATTCAGTACTTC	.	.	TRBV4-3	TRBJ2-4
CASSVLLWGETQYF	TGTGCCAGTAGTGTCCTCCTATGGGGGGAGACCCAGTACTTC	.	.	TRBV19	TRBJ2-5
CASSLADWETQYF	TGTGCCAGCAGCTTAGCCGATTGGGAGACCCAGTACTTC	.	.	TRBV7-9	TRBJ2-5
CSVPGAGELFF	TGCAGCGTGCCTGGGGCCGGGGAGCTGTTTTTT	.	.	TRBV29-1	TRBJ2-2